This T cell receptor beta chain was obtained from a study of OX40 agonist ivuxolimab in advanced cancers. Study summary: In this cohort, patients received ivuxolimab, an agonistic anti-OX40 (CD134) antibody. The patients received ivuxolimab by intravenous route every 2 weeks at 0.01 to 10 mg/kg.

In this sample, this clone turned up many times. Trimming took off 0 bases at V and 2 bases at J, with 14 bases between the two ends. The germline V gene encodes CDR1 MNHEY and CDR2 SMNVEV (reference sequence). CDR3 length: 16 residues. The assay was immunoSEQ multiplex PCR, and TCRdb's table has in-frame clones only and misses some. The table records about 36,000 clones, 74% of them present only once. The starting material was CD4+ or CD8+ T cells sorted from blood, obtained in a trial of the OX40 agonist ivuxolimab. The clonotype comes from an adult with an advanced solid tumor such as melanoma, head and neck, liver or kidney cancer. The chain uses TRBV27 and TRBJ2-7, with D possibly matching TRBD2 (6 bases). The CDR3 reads CASSLSAGRATYEQYF. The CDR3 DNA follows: TGTGCCAGCAGTTTATCCGCGGGGCGTGCCACCTACGAGCAGTACTTC.